This T cell receptor beta chain was observed in a study of T-cell reconstitution after alpha-beta-depleted transplantation in children. Worth noting for this clonotype: Germline is not matched at one junction end, which may reflect a read error.

The TCRbeta library incorporated unique molecular identifiers. TCRdb reanalysed the PCR reads using MiXCR and keeps one entry per CDR3 protein. The table lists some 500,000 distinct CDR3 sequences, approximately 20% of them singletons. This CDR3 is 18 amino acids long. The rearrangement uses TRBV12-3 or TRBV12-4 and TRBJ2-5; the match to TRBD2 covers 10 bases. This TCR came from a human donor who donated a stem cell graft to a child with acute lymphoblastic leukemia. Specimen: PBMCs from the stem cell graft donor, collected from the stem cell graft. CDR3 sequence reads: CACSLGLAGVKGGETQYF. The CDR3 nucleotides read TGTGCCTGCAGCCTGGGCCTAGCGGGAGTAAAGGGGGGAGAGACCCAGTACTTC.